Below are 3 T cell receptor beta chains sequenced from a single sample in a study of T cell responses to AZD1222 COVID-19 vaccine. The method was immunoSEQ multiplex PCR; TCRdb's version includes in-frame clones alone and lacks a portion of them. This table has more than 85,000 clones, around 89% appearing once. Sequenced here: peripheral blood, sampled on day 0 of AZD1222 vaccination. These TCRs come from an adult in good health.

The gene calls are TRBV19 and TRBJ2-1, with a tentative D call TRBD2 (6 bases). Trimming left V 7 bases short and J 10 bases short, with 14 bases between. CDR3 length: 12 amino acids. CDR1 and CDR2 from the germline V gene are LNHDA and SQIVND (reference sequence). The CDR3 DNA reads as TGTGCCAGTAAAGCGGCTAGCGAGGAGCAGTTCTTC. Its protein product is CASKAASEEQFF.

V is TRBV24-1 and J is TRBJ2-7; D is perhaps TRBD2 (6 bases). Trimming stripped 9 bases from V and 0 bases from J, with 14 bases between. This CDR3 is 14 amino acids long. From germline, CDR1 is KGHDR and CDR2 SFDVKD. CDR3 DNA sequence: TGTGCCACCTCCGAGGGAGGACACTCCTACGAGCAGTACTTC. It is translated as CATSEGGHSYEQYF.

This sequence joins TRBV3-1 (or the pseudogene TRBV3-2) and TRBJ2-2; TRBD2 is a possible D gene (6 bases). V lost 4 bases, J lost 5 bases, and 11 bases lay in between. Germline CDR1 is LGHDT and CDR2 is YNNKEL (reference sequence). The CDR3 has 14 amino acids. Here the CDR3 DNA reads TGTGCCAGCAGCCCAGGTGGGGGGACCGGGGAGCTGTTTTTT. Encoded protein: CASSPGGGTGELFF.